One sample yielded the 29 T cell receptor beta chains listed below, sequenced in a study of shared clonotypes between healthy human individuals. Only in-frame clones appear in the TCRdb table, and some are missing; sequencing was by immunoSEQ multiplex PCR. Of some 1.5 million clones listed, 98% were seen once; the top ten hold around 0.45%. The source material was naive CD4+ T cells sorted from blood. The subset: CD45RA+ positively selected. The receptors originated from a man in his thirties or forties in good health.

The chain links TRBV7-9 to TRBJ2-6, with D perhaps assigned TRBD1 or TRBD2 (5 bases each). Trimming shortened V by 6 bases and J by 0 bases, and 15 bases separated the two germline ends. CDR3 size: 17 residues. Germline CDR1 is SEHNR and CDR2 is FQNEAQ (reference sequence). The CDR3 is CASRQSRGSSGANVLTF. As DNA, the CDR3 is TGTGCCAGCAGGCAGTCGAGGGGAAGCTCTGGGGCCAACGTCCTGACTTTC.

J is TRBJ2-3 and V is TRBV4-1, with a possible D match to TRBD2 (5 bases). The V gene's germline CDR1 is MGHRA and CDR2 YSYEKL. The CDR3 sequence is 16 residues long. Trimming shortened V by 3 bases and J by 2 bases, and 15 bases separated the two germline ends. CDR3 region: CASSHPDFGLTDTQYF. In DNA form, the CDR3 reads TGCGCCAGCAGCCATCCCGACTTTGGACTCACAGATACGCAGTATTTT.

The genes are TRBV5-6 and TRBJ2-1, with 10 bases that match TRBD1. The CDR3 length is 16 residues. V gave up 4 bases and J gave up 8 bases; unmatched junction bases: 12. Germline V gene lookup returns CDR1 SGHDT and CDR2 YYEEEE. CDR3 amino acids: CASSALTGGFFDEQFF. The CDR3 region has the DNA TGTGCCAGCAGCGCGCTGACAGGGGGCTTCTTCGATGAGCAGTTCTTC.

CDR3 coding DNA: TGCAGCGTTCGGGGCCTTAGCGGGAGAATCACAGATACGCAGTATTTT. Amino acid sequence: CSVRGLSGRITDTQYF. The rearrangement joins TRBV29-1 to TRBJ2-3, with 9 bases identical to TRBD2. This CDR3 spans 16 amino acids. After removal of 5 bases from V and 2 bases from J, the junction contained 11 bases not matched to a gene. Germline V CDR1 and CDR2: SQVTM, ANQGSEA.

The V and J genes are TRBV27 and TRBJ2-1; 8 bases fit TRBD2. The trim removed 5 bases at V and 0 bases at J, leaving 6 bases unmatched. Germline CDR1 MNHEY, CDR2 SMNVEV (reference sequence). CDR3 length: 16 residues. The CDR3 spells CASSGLATYSYNEQFF. The CDR3 region has the DNA TGTGCCAGCAGTGGACTAGCTACCTACTCCTACAATGAGCAGTTCTTC.

The chain couples TRBV4-3 to TRBJ2-3; 8 bases map to TRBD1. The germline V gene encodes CDR1 LGHNA and CDR2 YSLEER. Unmatched junction bases numbered 5, after V lost 0 bases and J lost 3 bases. The CDR3 sequence is 16 residues long. CDR3 nucleotides: TGCGCCAGCAGCCAAGAAGGCAGGGGGCGTACAGATACGCAGTATTTT. It translates to CASSQEGRGRTDTQYF.

This sequence joins TRBV10-3 and TRBJ1-1; D not certain. The CDR3 loop spans 13 amino acids. Germline values: CDR1 ENHRY, CDR2 SYGVKD. V lost 9 bases and J lost 5, with 16 bases in between. The CDR3 here is CAMAGSGETEAFF. In nucleotides, the CDR3 is TGTGCCATGGCAGGTTCAGGTGAGACTGAAGCTTTCTTT.

The chain couples TRBV7-9 to TRBJ1-4, with no clear D. V dropped 5 bases and J dropped 6 bases, with 10 bases sitting between them. The CDR3 has 13 residues. Germline CDR1 is SEHNR and CDR2 is FQNEAQ (reference sequence). Written as DNA, the CDR3 is TGTGCCAGCAGCCCCCGGACCCATGAAAAACTGTTTTTT. Protein sequence: CASSPRTHEKLFF.

The gene calls are TRBV5-1 and TRBJ2-5; perhaps D is TRBD1 or TRBD2 (5 bases each). V was shortened by 1 base and J by 1 base, with 11 bases between the two germline ends. There are 15 residues in the CDR3. Germline CDR1 reads SGHRS; CDR2 reads YFSETQ. CDR3 nucleotides: TGCGCCAGCAGCTTGCTGGGGACCCCCCAAGAGACCCAGTACTTC. Protein: CASSLLGTPQETQYF.

The sample holds one count of this clone. The rearrangement links TRBV18 to TRBJ2-7; TRBD2 aligns across 12 bases. Germline CDR1 KGHSH, CDR2 LQKENI. The junction had 9 bases not matched to a gene; V was cut back by 2 bases and J by 7 bases. CDR3 length: 16 residues. This CDR3 is CASSPLRASGRDEQYF. The DNA for the CDR3 is TGTGCCAGCTCACCATTGAGGGCTAGCGGGAGGGATGAGCAGTACTTC.

The chain links TRBV7-9 to TRBJ2-7; maybe TRBD1 (6 bases). The CDR3 has 16 amino acids. Deletions cut 5 bases from V and 0 bases from J, with 17 bases between. CDR1 and CDR2 from the germline V gene are SEHNR and FQNEAQ (reference sequence). The CDR3 nucleotides are TGTGCCAGCAGCGTTACGGACAGATACAGCTCCTACGAGCAGTACTTC. The encoded protein is CASSVTDRYSSYEQYF. Full variable domain (missing parts from reference TRBV7-9 and TRBJ2-7): DTGVSQNPRHKITKRGQNVTFRCDPISEHNRLYWYRQTLGQGPEFLTYFQNEAQLEKSRLLSDRFSAERPKGSFSTLEIQRTEQGDSAMYLCASSVTDRYSSYEQYFGPGTRLTVT.

Remarks on this clone: Other DNA sequences in this specimen translate into the identical CDR3. The CDR3 protein is CASSLGTSGRASYEQYF. In DNA, the CDR3 is TGTGCCAGCAGCTTAGGGACTAGCGGGAGGGCCTCCTACGAGCAGTACTTC. The J gene is TRBJ2-7, the V gene TRBV7-9, with 15 nucleotides matching TRBD2. The CDR3 covers 17 residues. Looked up from germline, CDR1 is SEHNR and CDR2 is FQNEAQ (reference sequence). Trimming cost V 1 base and J 0 bases; bases outside gene matches: 1.

The J gene is TRBJ2-7, the V gene TRBV5-4; D not certain. Trimming left V 4 bases short and J 1 base short, with 12 bases between. The CDR3 has 14 amino acids. Germline V gene data show CDR1 as SGHNT and CDR2 as YYREEE (reference sequence). The CDR3 is CASSPNLASYEQYF. The CDR3 nucleotides are TGTGCCAGCAGCCCAAACTTGGCTTCCTACGAGCAGTACTTC.

This clone is a singleton in its sample. The chain uses TRBV2 and TRBJ2-5; 8 bases are shared with TRBD2. V trimming: 6 bases; J trimming: 3 bases; junction bases outside the gene matches: 12. Germline-derived CDR1 and CDR2 are SNHLY and FYNNEI. The CDR3 contains 16 residues. The CDR3 spells CASRERPGGLEETQYF. In DNA form, the CDR3 reads TGTGCCAGCAGGGAAAGACCGGGAGGGTTGGAAGAGACCCAGTACTTC.

The genes are TRBV6-5 and TRBJ2-5; 7 nucleotides agree with TRBD1. The CDR3 runs to 13 residues. J gave up 7 bases and V 6 bases, and 8 bases lay outside the gene matches. Germline-derived CDR1 and CDR2 are MNHEY and SVGAGI. CDR3 residues: CASSPDRVGTQYF. The CDR3 bases are TGTGCCAGCAGCCCCGACAGGGTTGGGACCCAGTACTTC.

This chain joins TRBV9 and TRBJ2-7, with TRBD1 matching over 7 bases. This CDR3 spans 15 amino acids. Germline CDR1 is SGDLS and CDR2 is YYNGEE. V lost 0 bases, J lost 5 bases, and 8 bases stayed unmatched. In DNA, the CDR3 is TGTGCCAGCAGCGTAGAGTTACAGGGGATGGACGAGCAGTACTTC. It codes for CASSVELQGMDEQYF.

The chain combines TRBV5-5 with TRBJ2-7; TRBD1 matches at 7 bases. The CDR3 has 14 amino acids. The germline V gene has CDR1 SGHKS and CDR2 YYEKEE (reference sequence). V shed 6 bases and J 2 bases; nucleotides not matched to a gene: 8. In DNA, the CDR3 is TGTGCCAGCACCTGGACAGGTCGTACCTACGAGCAGTACTTC. Protein product: CASTWTGRTYEQYF.

As DNA, the CDR3 is TGTGCCAGCAGCCCCCGCAGCGGGAGAGTGAACGAGCAGTACTTC. Translating gives CASSPRSGRVNEQYF. The J gene is TRBJ2-7, the V gene TRBV28; 8 bases agree with TRBD2. Germline CDR1 MDHEN, CDR2 SYDVKM. V was pared by 6 bases and J by 5 bases, with 12 bases of the junction left unmatched. The CDR3 extends over 15 amino acids.

This rearrangement joins TRBV5-1 to TRBJ2-5; D unclear. CDR1 is SGHRS and CDR2 is YFSETQ in the germline V gene. CDR3 size: 14 residues. Trimming removed 0 bases from V and 5 bases from J, with 11 bases in between. The CDR3 reads CASSLGPSRETQYF. CDR3 nucleotides: TGCGCCAGCAGCTTGGGGCCCTCTAGGGAGACCCAGTACTTC.

The rearrangement links TRBV29-1 to TRBJ2-3; the match to TRBD1 covers 7 bases. The CDR3 consists of 12 residues. With 8 bases clipped from V and 2 bases from J, the junction kept 4 bases outside the gene matches. Germline V gene lookup returns CDR1 SQVTM and CDR2 ANQGSEA. The CDR3, as DNA: TGCAGCCAGAAGGGGGCCACAGATACGCAGTATTTT. Translating it yields CSQKGATDTQYF.

The chain recombines TRBV10-3 with TRBJ1-1; D ambiguous. Germline CDR1 reads ENHRY; CDR2 reads SYGVKD. The V and J ends lost 2 bases and 8 bases respectively, with 9 bases between them. The CDR3 spans 12 residues. As DNA, the CDR3 is TGTGCCATCAGTGAGGGCCCAGGAGAAGCTTTCTTT. Translated, it gives CAISEGPGEAFF.

V and J are TRBV6-6 and TRBJ1-3; possibly TRBD1 for D (6 bases). Germline V gene sequence: CDR1 MNHNY, CDR2 SVGAGI (reference sequence). The CDR3 sequence is 15 residues long. V was shortened by 0 bases and J by 3 bases, with 9 bases between the two germline ends. CDR3 residues: CASSYSGQFGNTIYF. In nucleotides, the CDR3 is TGTGCCAGCAGTTACTCTGGACAGTTTGGAAACACCATATATTTT.

The chain links TRBV19 to TRBJ2-6, with D uncertain. This CDR3 spans 15 amino acids. Per germline, CDR1 LNHDA and CDR2 SQIVND (reference sequence). V lost 3 bases to trimming and J lost 0 bases, with 6 bases between them. The CDR3 reads CASSIHASGANVLTF. The CDR3 DNA sequence: TGTGCCAGTAGTATCCATGCCTCTGGGGCCAACGTCCTGACTTTC.

The V and J genes are TRBV19 and TRBJ2-2, with TRBD1 identical over 9 bases. V gave up 11 bases and J gave up 6 bases; unmatched junction bases: 7. The CDR3 loop spans 13 amino acids. The germline V gene has CDR1 LNHDA and CDR2 SQIVND (reference sequence). The CDR3 sequence: CAGQQGASGELFF. The DNA of the CDR3 is TGTGCCGGACAACAGGGGGCTTCCGGGGAGCTGTTTTTT.

This clone occurred once. The chain joins TRBV6-5 to TRBJ1-5, with D possibly being TRBD1 (6 bases). Germline CDR1 is MNHEY and CDR2 is SVGAGI. The CDR3 consists of 13 residues. V was cut by 6 bases and J by 4 bases, with 10 bases left in between. CDR3 loop: CASRRTANQPQHF. The CDR3 DNA is TGTGCCAGCAGACGGACAGCAAATCAGCCCCAGCATTTT.

The CDR3 DNA sequence: TGTGCCATCACAGGCTTCACCGGGGAGCTGTTTTTT. It yields the protein CAITGFTGELFF. The chain joins TRBV7-9 to TRBJ2-2, with D tentatively TRBD1 (5 bases). V lost 10 bases, J lost 4 bases, and 10 bases lay in between. The CDR3 is 12 residues long. CDR1 is SEHNR and CDR2 is FQNEAQ in the germline V gene (reference sequence).

This sequence joins TRBV4-1 and TRBJ2-5; D assignment may be TRBD1 or TRBD2 (5 bases each). The germline gives CDR1 MGHRA, CDR2 YSYEKL. Trimming stripped 3 bases from V and 5 bases from J, with 10 bases between. The CDR3 consists of 13 residues. The chain's CDR3 is CASSQLEGETQYF. DNA of the CDR3: TGCGCCAGCAGCCAGCTTGAGGGGGAGACCCAGTACTTC.

The gene calls are TRBV6-5 and TRBJ2-1; the D gene is possibly TRBD1 (7 bases). CDR3 size: 15 residues. Germline lookup yields CDR1 MNHEY and CDR2 SVGAGI. The germline V and J ends were trimmed by 2 bases and 5 bases, with 13 bases remaining between them. CDR3 in DNA: TGTGCCAGCAGTTACGAGGGCAGGGGGGACAATGAGCAGTTCTTC. Amino acid sequence: CASSYEGRGDNEQFF.

The chain employs TRBV18 and TRBJ2-7; no clear D gene. Per the germline V gene, CDR1 is KGHSH and CDR2 is LQKENI. Trimming shortened V by 1 base and J by 2 bases, and 12 bases separated the two germline ends. The CDR3 runs to 15 residues. Here the CDR3 DNA reads TGTGCCAGCTCACCACTGGAACGGTCCGCCTACGAGCAGTACTTC. Encoded protein: CASSPLERSAYEQYF. The entire variable domain, with the rest obtained from reference TRBV18 and TRBJ2-7, is as follows: NAGVMQNPRHLVRRRGQEARLRCSPMKGHSHVYWYRQLPEEGLKFMVYLQKENIIDESGMPKERFSAEFPKEGPSILRIQQVVRGDSAAYFCASSPLERSAYEQYFGPGTRLTVT.